Listed below are T cell receptor beta chains from one sample, sequenced in a study of blood T cell repertoires in COVID-19. Here immunoSEQ multiplex PCR was the method, and the copy in TCRdb shows in-frame clones only, minus some. The table lists 60,000 to 85,000 clones, 90% of them singletons. The specimen sequenced was peripheral blood. The receptors were sampled from a man in his fifties or sixties with acute or convalescent COVID-19. Both conserved end residues are part of each CDR3. A D gene is named only where the DNA matches it firmly. Clone size, where shown, is once, few, many, or a class for clones that have expanded.

cdr3_aa,cdr3_nt,d_call,j_call,clone_size,v_call
CASSLLAGIKINEQFF,TGTGCCAGCAGCTTATTAGCGGGAATTAAAATAAATGAGCAGTTCTTC,TRBD2,TRBJ2-1,NA,TRBV7-3
CASSYGGRSDEQYF,TGTGCCAGCAGTTACGGCGGCAGAAGCGACGAGCAGTACTTC,NA,TRBJ2-7,NA,TRBV6-5
CAISGGGGLNTGELFF,TGTGCCATCAGTGGAGGCGGGGGTCTAAACACCGGGGAGCTGTTTTTT,TRBD2,TRBJ2-2,NA,TRBV10-3
CASSRQTGGHNSPLHF,TGTGCCAGCAGCCGACAGACAGGAGGTCATAATTCACCCCTCCACTTT,NA,TRBJ1-6,NA,TRBV2
CASSYPSARREETQYF,TGTGCCAGCAGTTACCCCTCCGCCCGGCGGGAGGAGACCCAGTACTTC,TRBD2,TRBJ2-5,NA,TRBV6-2/TRBV6-3
CASSLGLDRQETQYF,TGCGCCAGCAGCTTGGGTCTCGACAGGCAAGAGACCCAGTACTTC,NA,TRBJ2-5,NA,TRBV5-1
CASSQDLAAQETQYF,TGTGCCAGCAGCCAAGACTTGGCGGCCCAAGAGACCCAGTACTTC,NA,TRBJ2-5,NA,TRBV3-1/TRBV3-2
CASSLYPPGKTGNTIYF,TGTGCCAGCAGCTTATACCCCCCGGGAAAAACTGGAAACACCATATATTTT,NA,TRBJ1-3,NA,TRBV7-3
CSASGQGPPYEQYF,TGCAGCGCCTCCGGACAGGGCCCTCCCTACGAGCAGTACTTC,TRBD1,TRBJ2-7,NA,TRBV29-1
CASSRVNTEAFF,TGTGCCAGCTCGAGGGTGAACACTGAAGCTTTCTTT,NA,TRBJ1-1,NA,TRBV12-3/TRBV12-4
CASSRDRGGEQYF,TGTGCCAGCAGTAGGGACAGGGGAGGCGAGCAGTACTTC,TRBD1,TRBJ2-7,once,TRBV12-3/TRBV12-4
CATAGQFAYNSPLHF,TGTGCCACCGCGGGACAGTTCGCCTATAATTCACCCCTCCACTTT,TRBD1,TRBJ1-6,NA,TRBV19
CASSHGEGRSGANVLTF,TGTGCCAGCAGCCACGGGGAGGGGAGATCCGGGGCCAACGTCCTGACTTTC,TRBD2,TRBJ2-6,NA,TRBV14
CASSSWWQNHNEQFF,TGTGCCAGCAGCTCCTGGTGGCAAAACCACAATGAGCAGTTCTTC,NA,TRBJ2-1,NA,TRBV7-9
CASSQDAGTDTQYF,TGTGCCAGCAGCCAAGATGCGGGCACAGATACGCAGTATTTT,NA,TRBJ2-3,few,TRBV4-2
CASSIMGQGNSPLHF,TGTGCCAGTAGTATCATGGGACAGGGGAATTCACCCCTCCACTTT,TRBD1,TRBJ1-6,NA,TRBV19
CAISASGPTDTQYF,TGTGCCATCAGTGCTAGCGGGCCCACAGATACGCAGTATTTT,TRBD2,TRBJ2-3,NA,TRBV10-3
CASSLGLAGTGELFF,TGTGCCAGCAGCTTAGGACTAGCGGGGACCGGGGAGCTGTTTTTT,TRBD2,TRBJ2-2,NA,TRBV7-3
CASSPGTGRGKLFF,TGTGCCAGCTCACCCGGGACAGGGCGAGGAAAACTGTTTTTT,TRBD1,TRBJ1-4,NA,TRBV18
CASSTGQTTGELFF,TGTGCCAGCAGTACGGGACAGACAACCGGGGAGCTGTTTTTT,TRBD1,TRBJ2-2,NA,TRBV2
CASSAGRHTDTQYF,TGCGCCAGCAGCGCGGGACGTCACACAGATACGCAGTATTTT,NA,TRBJ2-3,NA,TRBV10-2
CASSYGLGNTIYF,TGTGCCAGCAGTTACGGCCTTGGAAACACCATATATTTT,NA,TRBJ1-3,NA,TRBV6-5
CASGLAGVIGYTF,TGTGCTAGTGGTTTGGCAGGGGTTATTGGCTACACCTTC,NA,TRBJ1-2,NA,TRBV12-5
CASSPSGTSATEQYF,TGTGCCAGCTCACCGTCCGGGACTAGTGCCACAGAGCAGTACTTC,TRBD2,TRBJ2-7,NA,TRBV18
CASSEGAGGPADTQYF,TGTGCCAGCAGTGAAGGGGCGGGGGGGCCGGCAGATACGCAGTATTTT,TRBD2,TRBJ2-3,NA,TRBV2
CASTQAGTGRNNYGYTF,TGTGCCAGCACCCAGGCCGGGACAGGGAGAAATAACTATGGCTACACCTTC,TRBD1,TRBJ1-2,NA,TRBV28
CASSGLAGVGEGSEQYF,TGTGCCAGCAGTGGGCTAGCGGGAGTCGGAGAAGGTTCAGAGCAGTACTTC,TRBD2,TRBJ2-7,once,TRBV27
CSVDLGGGNEQFF,TGCAGCGTTGACCTGGGGGGGGGCAATGAGCAGTTCTTC,TRBD2,TRBJ2-1,NA,TRBV29-1
CASSFQGAVGELFF,TGTGCCAGCAGTTTTCAGGGGGCGGTCGGGGAGCTGTTTTTT,TRBD1,TRBJ2-2,NA,TRBV27
CASSFSADEAFF,TGTGCCAGCAGCTTCAGTGCGGATGAAGCTTTCTTT,NA,TRBJ1-1,few,TRBV7-3
CASSGLAGVGSYNEQFF,TGTGCCAGCAGCGGGCTAGCGGGAGTAGGTTCCTACAATGAGCAGTTCTTC,TRBD2,TRBJ2-1,NA,TRBV14
CASSLVTGNQPQHF,TGTGCCAGCAGTTTAGTGACTGGCAATCAGCCCCAGCATTTT,NA,TRBJ1-5,NA,TRBV28
CASSRNFRQGGETQYF,TGCGCCAGCAGCCGAAATTTCAGACAGGGGGGAGAGACCCAGTACTTC,TRBD1,TRBJ2-5,NA,TRBV4-3
CASSTPALLDAFF,TGTGCCAGCAGTACCCCAGCGCTTCTGGATGCTTTCTTT,NA,TRBJ1-1,NA,TRBV28
CASSLGTSGAYNEQFF,TGCGCCAGCAGCTTGGGGACTAGCGGGGCCTACAATGAGCAGTTCTTC,TRBD2,TRBJ2-1,NA,TRBV5-1
CASSLTGGRASSYEQYF,TGTGCCAGCAGCTTAACCGGCGGGAGGGCGAGCTCCTACGAGCAGTACTTC,TRBD2,TRBJ2-7,NA,TRBV7-3
CASSLSPQGLQETQYF,TGTGCCAGCAGTTTATCCCCCCAGGGCCTCCAAGAGACCCAGTACTTC,NA,TRBJ2-5,NA,TRBV27
CAWTGNEKLFF,TGTGCCTGGACAGGGAATGAAAAACTGTTTTTT,NA,TRBJ1-4,NA,TRBV30
CASSQSGGASYNEQFF,TGCGCCAGCAGCCAGAGCGGGGGGGCTTCTTACAATGAGCAGTTCTTC,TRBD2,TRBJ2-1,NA,TRBV4-3
CAWTVLSGGYTF,TGTGCCTGGACGGTTCTTTCAGGCGGCTACACCTTC,NA,TRBJ1-2,NA,TRBV30
CATRADLNTEAFF,TGTGCCACCAGGGCGGACTTGAACACTGAAGCTTTCTTT,NA,TRBJ1-1,NA,TRBV15
CASSDRGNNYGYTF,TGTGCCAGTAGTGACAGGGGAAACAACTATGGCTACACCTTC,TRBD1,TRBJ1-2,NA,TRBV19
CASNIQGTSYEQYF,TGTGCCAGCAATATCCAGGGGACCTCCTACGAGCAGTACTTC,NA,TRBJ2-7,once,TRBV6-5
CASSLSGGTTGELFF,TGTGCCAGCAGCTTAAGCGGGGGGACCACCGGGGAGCTGTTTTTT,TRBD2,TRBJ2-2,NA,TRBV7-2
CASNSTQYF,TGTGCCAGCAATAGTACGCAGTATTTT,NA,TRBJ2-3,NA,TRBV28